Each of the 2 T cell receptor beta chains below was sequenced from the same sample in a study of blood T cell repertoires in COVID-19. TCRdb's table, derived via immunoSEQ multiplex PCR, lists solely in-frame clones and lacks some. This table holds some 30,000 clones, approximately 88% found once. The specimen was peripheral blood. The receptors shown here come from a human donor in a cohort sampled during active COVID-19.

The chain joins TRBV7-2 to TRBJ1-5; D is undetermined. Germline CDR1 reads SGHTA; CDR2 reads FQGNSA. The CDR3 consists of 16 residues. V lost 1 base and J 2 bases, leaving 12 bases between the germline ends. The CDR3 region has the DNA TGTGCCAGCAGCTTAGAAGGCATCGGGGGCAATCAGCCCCAGCATTTT. It is translated as CASSLEGIGGNQPQHF.

This clone was counted a few times. The rearrangement joins TRBV7-6 to TRBJ1-3; 9 nucleotides match TRBD1. The CDR3 consists of 17 residues. Trimming removed 5 bases from V and 0 bases from J; junction bases left unmatched: 8. In germline, CDR1 is SGHVS, CDR2 FNYEAQ. CDR3 protein: CASSEAGTGSSGNTIYF. The CDR3 coding sequence is TGTGCCAGCAGCGAAGCCGGGACAGGGAGCTCTGGAAACACCATATATTTT.